Sequencing of this TCR beta chain was carried out in a study of shared clonotypes between healthy human individuals. The overall study: A donor's plate count was three for CD4 naive and three for CD4 memory; CD8 naive had two and CD8 memory one.

In germline, CDR1 is MNHEY, CDR2 SMNVEV (reference sequence). The V end was cut by 3 bases, the J end by 8 bases, with 13 bases between. The CDR3 consists of 14 residues. Original processing methods: ImmunoSEQ gave junction-only sequences without quality scores, so filtering differed. Data came from immunoSEQ multiplex PCR; TCRdb stores just in-frame clones and leaves some out. The D gene and trimming were derived from the DNA, and the V and J assignments and clone size from that table. This sample has 2 million to 2.5 million clones, with more than 90% found just once. Naive CD4+ cells were CD45RA-selected; the remaining cells were memory.

The chain is built from TRBV27 and TRBJ1-4, with D perhaps TRBD1 (6 bases). The material sequenced was naive CD4+ T cells sorted from blood. Sample subset: CD45RA+ positively selected. The receptor's source is a man aged 18 to 35 in good health. Here the CDR3 reads CASSFVRGREKLFF. The CDR3 nucleotides read TGTGCCAGCAGTTTCGTGAGGGGGAGGGAAAAACTGTTTTTT.